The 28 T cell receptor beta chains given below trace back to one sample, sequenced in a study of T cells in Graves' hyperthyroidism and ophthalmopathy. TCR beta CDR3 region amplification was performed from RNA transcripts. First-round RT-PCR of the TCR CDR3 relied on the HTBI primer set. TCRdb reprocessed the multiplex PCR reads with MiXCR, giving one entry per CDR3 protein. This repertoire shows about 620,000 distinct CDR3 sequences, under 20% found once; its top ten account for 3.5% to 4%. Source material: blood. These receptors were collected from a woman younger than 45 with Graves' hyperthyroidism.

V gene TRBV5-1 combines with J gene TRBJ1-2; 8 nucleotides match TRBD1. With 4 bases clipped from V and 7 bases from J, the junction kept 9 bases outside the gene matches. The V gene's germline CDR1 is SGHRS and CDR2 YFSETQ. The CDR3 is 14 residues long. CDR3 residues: CASSGSTGAGGYTF. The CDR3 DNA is TGCGCCAGCAGCGGATCGACAGGGGCTGGTGGCTACACCTTC.

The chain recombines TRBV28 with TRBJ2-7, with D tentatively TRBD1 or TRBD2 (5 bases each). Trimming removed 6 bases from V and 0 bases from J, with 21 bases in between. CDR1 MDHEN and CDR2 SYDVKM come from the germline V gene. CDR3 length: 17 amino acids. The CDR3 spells CASREGTAYGNSYEQYF. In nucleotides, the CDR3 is TGTGCCAGCAGGGAAGGGACCGCCTACGGGAACTCCTACGAGCAGTACTTC. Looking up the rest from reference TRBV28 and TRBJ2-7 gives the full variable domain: DVKVTQSSRYLVKRTGEKVFLECVQDMDHENMFWYRQDPGLGLRLIYFSYDVKMKEKGDIPEGYSVSREKKERFSLILESASTNQTSMYLCASREGTAYGNSYEQYFGPGTRLTVT.

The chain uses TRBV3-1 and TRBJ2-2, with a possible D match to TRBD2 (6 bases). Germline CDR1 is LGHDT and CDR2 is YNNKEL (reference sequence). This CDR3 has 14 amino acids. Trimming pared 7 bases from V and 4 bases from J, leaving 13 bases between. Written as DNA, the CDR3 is TGTGCCAGCACCACCCTCGGGGGCACCGGGGAGCTGTTTTTT. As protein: CASTTLGGTGELFF.

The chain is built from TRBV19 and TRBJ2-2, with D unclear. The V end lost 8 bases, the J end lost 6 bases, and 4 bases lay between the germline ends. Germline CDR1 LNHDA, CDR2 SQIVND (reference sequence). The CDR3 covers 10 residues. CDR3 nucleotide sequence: TGTGCCAGTTGGGCCGGGGAGCTGTTTTTT. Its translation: CASWAGELFF.

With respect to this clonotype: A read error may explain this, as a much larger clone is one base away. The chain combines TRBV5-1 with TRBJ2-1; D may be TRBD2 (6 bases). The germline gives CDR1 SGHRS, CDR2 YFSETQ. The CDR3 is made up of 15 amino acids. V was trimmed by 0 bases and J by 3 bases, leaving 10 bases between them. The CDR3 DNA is TGCGCCAGCAGCTTGGGGCATAGCGGCTACAATGAGCAGTTCTTC. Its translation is CASSLGHSGYNEQFF.

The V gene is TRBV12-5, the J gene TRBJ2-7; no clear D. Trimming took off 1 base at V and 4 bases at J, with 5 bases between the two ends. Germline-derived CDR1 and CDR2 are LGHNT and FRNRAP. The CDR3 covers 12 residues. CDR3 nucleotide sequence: TGTGCTAGTGGTTTGGATGGGTACGAGCAGTACTTC. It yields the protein CASGLDGYEQYF. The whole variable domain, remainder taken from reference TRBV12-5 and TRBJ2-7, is DARVTQTPRHKVTEMGQEVTMRCQPILGHNTVFWYRQTMMQGLELLAYFRNRAPLDDSGMPKDRFSAEMPDATLATLKIQPSEPRDSAVYFCASGLDGYEQYFGPGTRLTVT.

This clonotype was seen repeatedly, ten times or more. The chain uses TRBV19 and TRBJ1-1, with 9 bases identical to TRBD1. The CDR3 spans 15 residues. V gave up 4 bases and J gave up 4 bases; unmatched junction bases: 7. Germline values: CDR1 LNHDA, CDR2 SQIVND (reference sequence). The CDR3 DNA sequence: TGTGCCAGTAGTACCGGACAGGGGCAGGGCACTGAAGCTTTCTTT. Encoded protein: CASSTGQGQGTEAFF. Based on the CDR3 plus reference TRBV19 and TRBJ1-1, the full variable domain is DGGITQSPKYLFRKEGQNVTLSCEQNLNHDAMYWYRQDPGQGLRLIYYSQIVNDFQKGDIAEGYSVSREKKESFPLTVTSAQKNPTAFYLCASSTGQGQGTEAFFGQGTRLTVV.

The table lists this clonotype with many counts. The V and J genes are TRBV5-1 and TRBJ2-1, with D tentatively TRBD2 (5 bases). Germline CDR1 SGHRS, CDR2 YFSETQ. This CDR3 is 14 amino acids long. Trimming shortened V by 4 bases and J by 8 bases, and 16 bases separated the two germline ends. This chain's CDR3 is CASSLVGSGDEQFF. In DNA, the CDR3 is TGCGCCAGCAGCCTCGTAGGGAGCGGCGATGAGCAGTTCTTC.

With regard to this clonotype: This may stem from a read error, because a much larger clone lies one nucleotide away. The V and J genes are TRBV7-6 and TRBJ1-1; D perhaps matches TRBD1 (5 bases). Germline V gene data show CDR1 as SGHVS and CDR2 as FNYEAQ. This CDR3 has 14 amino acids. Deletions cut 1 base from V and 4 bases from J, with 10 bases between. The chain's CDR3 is CASSLGSGSTEAFF. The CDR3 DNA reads TGTGCCAGCAGCTTAGGATCAGGGAGCACTGAAGCTTTCTTT.

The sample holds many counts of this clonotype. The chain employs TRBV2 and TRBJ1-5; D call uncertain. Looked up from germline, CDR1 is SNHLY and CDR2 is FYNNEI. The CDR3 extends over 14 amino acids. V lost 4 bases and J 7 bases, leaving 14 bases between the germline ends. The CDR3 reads CASSVNEERQPQHF. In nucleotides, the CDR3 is TGTGCCAGCAGTGTCAATGAGGAACGACAGCCCCAGCATTTT.

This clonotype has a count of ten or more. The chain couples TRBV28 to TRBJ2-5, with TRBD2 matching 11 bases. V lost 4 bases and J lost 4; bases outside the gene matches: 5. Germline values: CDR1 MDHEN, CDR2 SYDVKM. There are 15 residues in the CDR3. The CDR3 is CASSSLAGDGETQYF. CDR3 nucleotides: TGTGCCAGCAGTTCACTAGCGGGAGATGGAGAGACCCAGTACTTC.

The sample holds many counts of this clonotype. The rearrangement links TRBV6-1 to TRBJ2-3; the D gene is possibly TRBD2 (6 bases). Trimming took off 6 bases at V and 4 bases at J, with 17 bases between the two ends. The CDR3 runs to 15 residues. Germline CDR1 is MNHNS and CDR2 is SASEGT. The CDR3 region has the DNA TGTGCCAGCAGCCTGGGCGGGATTTCCCCAGATACGCAGTATTTT. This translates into CASSLGGISPDTQYF.

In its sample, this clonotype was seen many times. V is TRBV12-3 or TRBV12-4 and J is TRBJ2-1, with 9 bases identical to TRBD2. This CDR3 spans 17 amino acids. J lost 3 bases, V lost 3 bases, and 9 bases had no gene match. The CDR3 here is CASSLWRGGGIYNEQFF. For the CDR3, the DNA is TGTGCCAGCAGTTTGTGGCGGGGGGGGGGGATCTACAATGAGCAGTTCTTC.

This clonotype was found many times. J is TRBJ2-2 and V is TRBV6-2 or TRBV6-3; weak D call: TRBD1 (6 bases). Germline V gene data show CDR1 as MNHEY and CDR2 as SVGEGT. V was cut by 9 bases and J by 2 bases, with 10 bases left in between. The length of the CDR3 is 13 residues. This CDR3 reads CASWTENTGELFF. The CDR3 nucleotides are TGTGCCAGTTGGACAGAAAACACCGGGGAGCTGTTTTTT.

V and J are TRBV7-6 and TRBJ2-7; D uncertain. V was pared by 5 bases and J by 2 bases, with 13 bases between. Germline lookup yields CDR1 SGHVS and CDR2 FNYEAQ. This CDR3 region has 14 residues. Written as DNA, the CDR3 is TGTGCCAGCAGCCAGGCGCTTGAACCCTACGAGCAGTACTTC. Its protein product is CASSQALEPYEQYF.

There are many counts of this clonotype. The CDR3, as DNA: TGTGCCAGCAGTCTTGCCGGGACAGGGTGGTTGGGGCAGTTCTTC. Protein product: CASSLAGTGWLGQFF. V usage is TRBV28 and J usage is TRBJ2-1; 9 bases map to TRBD1. With 5 bases clipped from V and 12 bases from J, the junction kept 14 bases outside the gene matches. The CDR3 is 15 amino acids. Looked up from germline, CDR1 is MDHEN and CDR2 is SYDVKM.

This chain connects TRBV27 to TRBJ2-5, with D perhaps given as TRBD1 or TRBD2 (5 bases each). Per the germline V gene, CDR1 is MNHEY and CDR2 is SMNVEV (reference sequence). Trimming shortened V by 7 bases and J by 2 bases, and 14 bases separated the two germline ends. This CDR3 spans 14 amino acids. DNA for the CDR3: TGTGCCAGCAAGTCGATGGGGGAACAAGAGACCCAGTACTTC. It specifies CASKSMGEQETQYF.

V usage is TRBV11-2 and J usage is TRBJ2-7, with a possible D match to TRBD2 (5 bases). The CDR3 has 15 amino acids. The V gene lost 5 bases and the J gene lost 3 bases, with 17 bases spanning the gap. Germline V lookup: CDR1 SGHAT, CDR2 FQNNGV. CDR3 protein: CASSPREWWRYEQYF. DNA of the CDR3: TGTGCCAGCAGCCCCCGGGAATGGTGGCGCTACGAGCAGTACTTC.

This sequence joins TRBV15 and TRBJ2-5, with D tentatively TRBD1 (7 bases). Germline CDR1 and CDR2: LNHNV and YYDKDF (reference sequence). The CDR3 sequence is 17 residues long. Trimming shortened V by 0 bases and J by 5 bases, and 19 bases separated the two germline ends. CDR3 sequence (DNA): TGTGCCACCAGCAGAGATCCACAGGGGACTGCGGGGGAGACCCAGTACTTC. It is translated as CATSRDPQGTAGETQYF.

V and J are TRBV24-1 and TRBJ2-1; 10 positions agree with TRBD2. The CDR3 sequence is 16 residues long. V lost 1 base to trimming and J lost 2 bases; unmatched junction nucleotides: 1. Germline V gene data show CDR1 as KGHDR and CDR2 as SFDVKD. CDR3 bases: TGTGCCACCAGTGATTTAGGGACTAGCGCCTACAATGAGCAGTTCTTC. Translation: CATSDLGTSAYNEQFF.

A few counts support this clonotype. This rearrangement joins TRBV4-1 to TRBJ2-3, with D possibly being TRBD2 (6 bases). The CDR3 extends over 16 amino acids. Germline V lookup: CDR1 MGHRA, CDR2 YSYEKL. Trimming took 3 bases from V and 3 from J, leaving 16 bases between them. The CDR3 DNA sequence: TGCGCCAGCAGCCAGCCGACTAGAGACAAGACAGATACGCAGTATTTT. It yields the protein CASSQPTRDKTDTQYF.

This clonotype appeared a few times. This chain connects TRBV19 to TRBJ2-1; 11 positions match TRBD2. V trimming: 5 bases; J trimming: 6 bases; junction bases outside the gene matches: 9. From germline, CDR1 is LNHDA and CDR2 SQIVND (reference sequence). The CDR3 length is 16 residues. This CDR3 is CASSPQLAGEGNEQFF. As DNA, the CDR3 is TGTGCCAGTAGTCCCCAACTAGCGGGAGAGGGCAATGAGCAGTTCTTC. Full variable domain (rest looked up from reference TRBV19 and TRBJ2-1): DGGITQSPKYLFRKEGQNVTLSCEQNLNHDAMYWYRQDPGQGLRLIYYSQIVNDFQKGDIAEGYSVSREKKESFPLTVTSAQKNPTAFYLCASSPQLAGEGNEQFFGPGTRLTVL.

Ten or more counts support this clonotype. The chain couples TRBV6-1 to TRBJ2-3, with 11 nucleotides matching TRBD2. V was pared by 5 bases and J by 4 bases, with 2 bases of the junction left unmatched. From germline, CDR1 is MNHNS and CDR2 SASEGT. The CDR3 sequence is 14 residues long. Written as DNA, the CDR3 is TGTGCCAGCAGTACTAGCGGGAGACCAGATACGCAGTATTTT. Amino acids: CASSTSGRPDTQYF.

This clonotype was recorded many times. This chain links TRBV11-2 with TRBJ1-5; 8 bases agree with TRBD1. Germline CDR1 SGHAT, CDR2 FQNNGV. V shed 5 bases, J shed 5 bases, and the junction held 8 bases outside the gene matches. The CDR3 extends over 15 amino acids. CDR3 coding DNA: TGTGCCAGCAGCGTAGGGACAGGCAGGGATCAGCCCCAGCATTTT. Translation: CASSVGTGRDQPQHF.

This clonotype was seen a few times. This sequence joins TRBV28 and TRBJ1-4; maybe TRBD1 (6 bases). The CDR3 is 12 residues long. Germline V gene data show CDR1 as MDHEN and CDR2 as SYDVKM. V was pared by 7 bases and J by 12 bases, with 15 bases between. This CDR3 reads CASTRGDAELFF. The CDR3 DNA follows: TGTGCCAGCACAAGGGGGGACGCCGAACTGTTTTTT.

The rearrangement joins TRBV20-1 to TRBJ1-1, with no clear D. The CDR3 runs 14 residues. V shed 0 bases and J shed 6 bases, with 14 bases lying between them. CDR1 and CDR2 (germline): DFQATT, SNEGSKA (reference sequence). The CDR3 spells CSARDLGGFPEAFF. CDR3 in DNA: TGCAGTGCTAGAGATCTTGGAGGGTTCCCTGAAGCTTTCTTT.

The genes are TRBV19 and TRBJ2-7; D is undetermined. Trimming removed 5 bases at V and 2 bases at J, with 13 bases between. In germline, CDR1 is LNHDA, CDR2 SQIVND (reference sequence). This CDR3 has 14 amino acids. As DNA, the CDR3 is TGTGCCAGTAGTCGAAACCAAGGGCCCTACGAGCAGTACTTC. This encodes CASSRNQGPYEQYF.

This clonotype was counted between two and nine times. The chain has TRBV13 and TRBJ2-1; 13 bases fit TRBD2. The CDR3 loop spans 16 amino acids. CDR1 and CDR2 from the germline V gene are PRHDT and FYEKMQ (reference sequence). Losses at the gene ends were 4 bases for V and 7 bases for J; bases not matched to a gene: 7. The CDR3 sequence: CASSSGTSGKRNEQFF. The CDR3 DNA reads TGTGCCAGCAGCTCGGGGACTAGCGGGAAAAGGAATGAGCAGTTCTTC.